Listed here is a single T cell receptor (beta chain). Its specificity is not known. This entry is derived from a study of T cell responses to AZD1222 COVID-19 vaccine. The study, taken as a whole, reports: Clonal diversity was possibly underestimated; the donors were predominantly white British and more often female.

The CDR3 totals 13 residues. CDR1 and CDR2 (germline): ENHRY, SYGVKD. J lost 7 bases, V lost 8 bases, and 6 bases had no gene match. Only in-frame clones appear in the TCRdb table, and some are missing; sequencing was by immunoSEQ multiplex PCR. This repertoire shows 110,000 or so clones, 88% found once; its top ten account for around 10%. The rearrangement uses TRBV10-3 and TRBJ2-2; 8 bases agree with TRBD2. This TCR came from an adult in good health. Sample: peripheral blood, taken on day 0 of AZD1222 vaccination. CDR3 sequence reads: CAIQRERVGELFF. CDR3 nucleotide sequence: TGTGCCATCCAGCGGGAGCGGGTCGGGGAGCTGTTTTTT.